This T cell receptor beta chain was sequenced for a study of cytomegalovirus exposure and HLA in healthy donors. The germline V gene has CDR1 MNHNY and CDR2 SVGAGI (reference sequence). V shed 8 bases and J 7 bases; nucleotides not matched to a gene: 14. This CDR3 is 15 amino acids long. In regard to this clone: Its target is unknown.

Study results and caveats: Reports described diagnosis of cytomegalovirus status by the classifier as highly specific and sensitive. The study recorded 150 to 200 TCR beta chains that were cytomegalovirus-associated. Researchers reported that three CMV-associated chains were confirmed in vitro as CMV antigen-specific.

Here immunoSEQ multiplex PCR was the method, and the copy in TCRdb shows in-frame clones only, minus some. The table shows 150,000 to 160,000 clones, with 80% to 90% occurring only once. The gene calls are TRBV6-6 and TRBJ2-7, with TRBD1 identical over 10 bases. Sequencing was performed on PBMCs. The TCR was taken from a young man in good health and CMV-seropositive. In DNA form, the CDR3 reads TGTGCCAGCTCGCCTCGGGACAGGGGATCGTTTGAGCAGTACTTC. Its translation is CASSPRDRGSFEQYF.